These T cell receptor beta chains were read from a single sample in a study of T cell repertoires in cytomegalovirus infection. TCRdb re-analysed the reads in MiXCR, keeping a single row per CDR3 protein. The sample has approximately 470,000 distinct CDR3 sequences; 40% to 50% are singletons. These receptors have no known antigen. The sequencing here drew on cultured PBMCs, taken from culture after CMV antigen stimulation. These receptors were taken from a human donor in good health (CMV status not recorded). Some clones in this sample may be carry-over from other donors' samples. The CDR3 runs from the conserved cysteine through the conserved F or W. Each record gives: CDR3 protein, CDR3 DNA, V gene, D gene, clone size, J gene. A D gene is named only where the DNA matches it firmly. Not all rows give a size; the values are once, few, many and, for expanded clones, a class.

CASSLTGNGETQYF TGTGCCAGCAGCCTGACAGGGAACGGAGAGACCCAGTACTTC TRBV5-6 TRBD1 . TRBJ2-5
CASSSFSTGPNGYGYTF TGTGCCAGCAGTTCTTTCTCGACGGGACCCAATGGCTATGGCTACACCTTC TRBV28 . few TRBJ1-2
CAISALRGGKEGYTF TGTGCCATCAGTGCTTTGAGAGGCGGGAAGGAAGGCTACACCTTC TRBV10-3 . few TRBJ1-2
CASKWDRGTYGYTF TGTGCCAGCAAATGGGACAGGGGAACCTATGGCTACACCTTC TRBV12-3/TRBV12-4 TRBD1 . TRBJ1-2
CASRVNEKLFF TGTGCCAGCAGGGTAAATGAAAAACTGTTTTTT TRBV6-1 . few TRBJ1-4
CSARDSDSVGYEQYF TGCAGTGCTAGAGATTCCGACAGCGTAGGGTACGAGCAGTACTTC TRBV20-1 . . TRBJ2-7
CASRLADYNEQFF TGTGCCAGCCGACTAGCGGACTACAATGAGCAGTTCTTC TRBV2 TRBD2 few TRBJ2-1
CASSLFGGVYNEQFF TGTGCCAGCAGCTTATTCGGCGGAGTGTACAATGAGCAGTTCTTC TRBV11-3 . few TRBJ2-1
CASSLIDPGYEQYF TGTGCCAGCAGTTTGATCGACCCTGGCTACGAGCAGTACTTC TRBV27 . . TRBJ2-7
CASSKGLAGGRGTQYF TGTGCCAGCAGCAAGGGACTAGCGGGGGGCCGGGGGACCCAGTACTTC TRBV6-5 TRBD2 . TRBJ2-5
CASSSPRQESYGYTF TGTGCCAGCAGCTCACCCAGACAGGAGTCGTATGGCTACACCTTC TRBV7-9 . . TRBJ1-2
CASSLKFRDGQKNTEAFF TGTGCCAGCAGCTTAAAATTCCGTGATGGACAGAAGAACACTGAAGCTTTCTTT TRBV7-8 . . TRBJ1-1
CASSEASGRGTSYEQYF TGTGCCAGCAGCGAGGCTAGCGGGAGAGGCACCTCCTACGAGCAGTACTTC TRBV7-6 TRBD2 few TRBJ2-7
CASRTGAGGYTF TGTGCCAGCAGGACAGGGGCTGGGGGCTACACCTTC TRBV12-3/TRBV12-4 TRBD1 . TRBJ1-2
CASSLGGGRGVYEQYF TGTGCCAGCAGCTTAGGTGGAGGGCGGGGGGTCTACGAGCAGTACTTC TRBV7-8 TRBD2 . TRBJ2-7
CASSQGGGEAGETQYF TGCGCCAGCAGCCAAGGTGGCGGGGAAGCCGGAGAGACCCAGTACTTC TRBV4-3 . . TRBJ2-5
CASSLTGTGSLSMNTEAFF TGTGCCAGCAGTTTGACCGGGACAGGGAGTCTATCGATGAACACTGAAGCTTTCTTT TRBV6-6 TRBD1 . TRBJ1-1
CASSRSGQGAWLYNEQFF TGTGCCAGCAGCCGATCAGGGCAGGGGGCATGGTTATACAATGAGCAGTTCTTC TRBV11-2 TRBD1 few TRBJ2-1
CASSERTGEAYEQYF TGTGCCAGCAGTGAGCGGACAGGGGAAGCCTACGAGCAGTACTTC TRBV2 TRBD1 few TRBJ2-7
CASSRTSGRHEQYF TGTGCCAGCAGTAGGACTAGCGGGAGACACGAGCAGTACTTC TRBV27 TRBD2 few TRBJ2-7
CASSLGGDQPQHF TGTGCCAGCAGCTTAGGCGGGGATCAGCCCCAGCATTTT TRBV7-6 . many TRBJ1-5
CASSTPGQGRTTNEKLFF TGTGCCAGCAGCACCCCGGGACAGGGACGTACAACTAATGAAAAACTGTTTTTT TRBV7-6 TRBD1 . TRBJ1-4
CASSPDGQSYQPQHF TGTGCCAGCAGCCCAGATGGACAGTCGTATCAGCCCCAGCATTTT TRBV7-2 . . TRBJ1-5
CASSLARGEAFF TGTGCCAGCAGCTTAGCGCGGGGAGAAGCTTTCTTT TRBV7-8 . . TRBJ1-1
CATSSKGRYNEQFF TGTGCCACCAGCAGCAAGGGAAGATACAATGAGCAGTTCTTC TRBV15 . . TRBJ2-1
CASRQRDRGIEETQYF TGTGCCAGCAGACAACGGGACAGGGGGATTGAAGAGACCCAGTACTTC TRBV5-4 TRBD1 few TRBJ2-5
CASSSTGLAKNIQYF TGTGCCAGCAGTTCGACAGGGCTAGCCAAAAACATTCAGTACTTC TRBV6-6 TRBD1 . TRBJ2-4
CASSLFSRAGRTEAFF TGTGCCAGCAGTTTATTTTCCAGGGCGGGAAGGACTGAAGCTTTCTTT TRBV28 . . TRBJ1-1
CSAARSGGNTIYF TGCAGTGCTGCAAGATCGGGAGGAAACACCATATATTTT TRBV20-1 . . TRBJ1-3